This is a list of T cell receptor beta chains from one sample in a study of cytomegalovirus exposure and HLA in healthy donors. The table came from immunoSEQ multiplex PCR; TCRdb's copy has only in-frame clones and leaves some out. Among roughly 120,000 clones listed, about nine tenths were seen once. Input material: PBMCs. These receptors all come from a man aged 30-40 years in good health and CMV-seronegative. Both conserved end residues are part of each CDR3. The D gene is left open where the match is weak. Where a row states a size, it is once, few, many or the class of an expanded clone; other rows omit it.

.,TRBD1,TRBV9,TRBJ2-2,TGTGCCAGCAGCGAGGACAGGGGATGGGCCGGGGAGCTGTTTTTT,CASSEDRGWAGELFF
.,TRBD1,TRBV4-1,TRBJ1-3,TGCGCCAGCAGCCGGTGGGACAGGGTGGCTGGAAACACCATATATTTT,CASSRWDRVAGNTIYF
.,.,TRBV10-2,TRBJ1-5,TGCGCCAGCAGTGAAGCAGGACAGAGTACGGCCAATCAGCCCCAGCATTTT,CASSEAGQSTANQPQHF
.,.,TRBV6-1,TRBJ1-1,TGTGCCAGCAGTGAATGGGGACTCCAGAACACTGAAGCTTTCTTT,CASSEWGLQNTEAFF
.,TRBD1,TRBV5-4,TRBJ1-2,TGTGCCAGCAGCCGCGTCCAGGGGGATAACTATGGCTACACCTTC,CASSRVQGDNYGYTF
.,TRBD2,TRBV7-2,TRBJ2-1,TGTGCCAGCAGCTTAAATCGGGGGGGTGAGCAGTTCTTC,CASSLNRGGEQFF
few,.,TRBV4-2,TRBJ2-7,TGTGCCAGCAGCCAAGGCCAGGGAGGGGGTAACGAGCAGTACTTC,CASSQGQGGGNEQYF
.,.,TRBV18,TRBJ1-6,TGTGCCAGCTCACCCGCGGCTAATTCACCCCTCCACTTT,CASSPAANSPLHF
few,TRBD1,TRBV19,TRBJ1-5,TGTGCCAGTAGTATGGGGCAGGGGGCGAGTCAGCCCCAGCATTTT,CASSMGQGASQPQHF
.,.,TRBV5-6,TRBJ2-5,TGTGCCAGCAGCCCCACCTTCGACACAGGATTCCAAGAGACCCAGTACTTC,CASSPTFDTGFQETQYF
.,.,TRBV11-2,TRBJ1-3,TGTGCCAGCAGCTTAGGGTCTGCTACCTCTGGAAACACCATATATTTT,CASSLGSATSGNTIYF
.,TRBD2,TRBV4-3,TRBJ2-7,TGCGCCAGCAGCCAAGCCGATCCCCGGCTAGCGGGCCCCTACGAGCAGTACTTC,CASSQADPRLAGPYEQYF
.,.,TRBV7-9,TRBJ1-5,TGTGCCAGCAGCCCTGACAGTCCTGGCAATCAGCCCCAGCATTTT,CASSPDSPGNQPQHF
.,.,TRBV27,TRBJ2-1,TGTGCCAGCAGTTCTGAGAGGGTGGTAAGCAATGAGCAGTTCTTC,CASSSERVVSNEQFF
.,.,TRBV7-2,TRBJ2-5,TGTGCCAGCAGCCGACGACGGGAGGAGACCCAGTACTTC,CASSRRREETQYF
.,.,TRBV4-1,TRBJ1-1,TGCGCCAGCAGCCAAGACGGGGGTGTTGGACCGGGGACGGACACTGAAGCTTTCTTT,CASSQDGGVGPGTDTEAFF
few,.,TRBV18,TRBJ2-7,TGTGCCAGCTCCCCGGGAGATCTCTACGAGCAGTACTTC,CASSPGDLYEQYF
.,.,TRBV29-1,TRBJ2-1,TGCAGCGTTGTTTTCGGGTTTTCCTACAATGAGCAGTTCTTC,CSVVFGFSYNEQFF
.,.,TRBV6-5,TRBJ1-3,TGTGCCAGCAGTTACTCGAGTGTAGCTGGAAACACCATATATTTT,CASSYSSVAGNTIYF
.,.,TRBV7-3,TRBJ2-2,TGTGCCAGCAGCTTAAGGGTTAACAGGAACGGGGAGCTGTTTTTT,CASSLRVNRNGELFF
.,.,TRBV28,TRBJ1-1,TGTGCCAGCAGCTTGGCCAGGAAAGCTTTCTTT,CASSLARKAFF
.,TRBD1,TRBV6-1,TRBJ1-2,TGTGCCAGCAGTGTATCCGGGACAGGGTACGGAAAGGCCACTGGCTACACCTTC,CASSVSGTGYGKATGYTF
.,.,TRBV11-3,TRBJ2-2,TGTGCCAGCAGCCTAGCGGCTACAGGGCTCGAAGGGGAGCGGGAGCTGTTTTTT,CASSLAATGLEGERELFF
.,.,TRBV7-6,TRBJ1-1,TGTGCCAGCAGCTTCACCACATTGTTGGACACTGAAGCTTTCTTT,CASSFTTLLDTEAFF
.,TRBD1,TRBV19,TRBJ2-3,TGTGCCAGTAGTATCTCCGGGACAGGGGGGACCACAGATACGCAGTATTTT,CASSISGTGGTTDTQYF
.,TRBD1,TRBV6-1,TRBJ1-2,TGTGCCAGCAGTGAAAGTAGAAACAGGGGCTCTGGCTACACCTTC,CASSESRNRGSGYTF
.,TRBD1,TRBV6-6,TRBJ1-4,TGTGCCAGCATGCGGACAGGGGTTAGTGAAAAACTGTTTTTT,CASMRTGVSEKLFF
.,.,TRBV2,TRBJ2-3,TGTGCCAGCAGTGGCAGGGAGGAGGATACGCAGTATTTT,CASSGREEDTQYF
.,.,TRBV19,TRBJ2-7,TGTGCCAGTAGTATAGGGCCAGCCTACGAGCAGTACTTC,CASSIGPAYEQYF
.,.,TRBV6-5,TRBJ2-2,TGTGCCAGCAGCCCTTTTAACACCGGGGAGCTGTTTTTT,CASSPFNTGELFF
.,.,TRBV19,TRBJ1-6,TGTGCCAGTAGTATCAACGACGGGGGTTCACCCCTCCACTTT,CASSINDGGSPLHF